The T cell receptor (beta chain) under discussion was sequenced for a study of blood T cell repertoires in COVID-19. Study in general: Spain, Italy and the United States supplied samples that represented acute and convalescent COVID-19. Nucleic acid was either cDNA or gDNA, and it came from T cells, B-cell-depleted T cells, or PBMCs.

The CDR3 runs 15 residues. Germline CDR1 and CDR2: MDHEN and SYDVKM. Between the trimmed V and J ends, which lost 6 bases and 2 bases, there was a span of 17 bases. Original processing notes: It was from reference gene primer amplification that nucleated cell counts were estimated. Assay used: immunoSEQ multiplex PCR; TCRdb lists only in-frame clones, some missing. V and J calls plus clone size are reproduced from that table; the DNA served to infer D and trimming. The sample yields fewer than 85,000 clones, 70% to 90% seen once. The clonotype originates from a man aged 45-65 years with active COVID-19. This chain links TRBV28 with TRBJ2-7; possible D gene TRBD2, 6 bases. Sequencing used peripheral blood. CDR3 region: CASSNSGTATYEQYF. CDR3 bases: TGTGCCAGCAGCAATTCCGGGACTGCTACCTACGAGCAGTACTTC.